The T cell receptor beta chain under discussion was sequenced for a study of blood T cell repertoires in COVID-19. Profiled with immunoSEQ multiplex PCR; TCRdb holds only in-frame clones, not every one. The sample yields tens of thousands of clones, about 91% seen once. V lost 0 bases and J 0 bases, leaving 18 bases between the germline ends. Germline V CDR1 and CDR2: SGHDN, FVKESK. The CDR3 runs 19 residues. V usage is TRBV14 and J usage is TRBJ1-5, with D possibly matching TRBD1 (5 bases). Sample: peripheral blood. This clonotype was obtained from a man between 60 and 75 years old with active COVID-19. CDR3: CASSQDLSLLGDSNQPQHF. Here the CDR3 DNA reads TGTGCCAGCAGCCAAGATTTGAGTCTCCTAGGGGATAGCAATCAGCCCCAGCATTTT.